The entry below describes one TCR beta chain. Its antigen is unidentified. The sample belongs to a study of cytomegalovirus exposure and HLA in healthy donors. Broader study findings: Sequencing depth roughly uniform across donors was assumed in presence/absence analyses.

V was clipped by 4 bases and J by 1 base, with 8 bases between them. The CDR3 has 14 amino acids. The germline V gene encodes CDR1 SNHLY and CDR2 FYNNEI. 13 Jbeta primers and 60 Vbeta primers were used for the PCR. The repertoire was sequenced with immunoSEQ multiplex PCR; TCRdb's copy has only in-frame clones and lacks some. Of about 67,000 clones listed, about 80% are singletons. The V and J genes are TRBV2 and TRBJ1-5; D not resolved. This clonotype was sampled from a man in his sixties in good health and CMV-seropositive. Sequenced: PBMCs. This CDR3 reads CASSVILSNQPQHF. As DNA, the CDR3 is TGTGCCAGCAGTGTGATTCTAAGCAATCAGCCCCAGCATTTT.